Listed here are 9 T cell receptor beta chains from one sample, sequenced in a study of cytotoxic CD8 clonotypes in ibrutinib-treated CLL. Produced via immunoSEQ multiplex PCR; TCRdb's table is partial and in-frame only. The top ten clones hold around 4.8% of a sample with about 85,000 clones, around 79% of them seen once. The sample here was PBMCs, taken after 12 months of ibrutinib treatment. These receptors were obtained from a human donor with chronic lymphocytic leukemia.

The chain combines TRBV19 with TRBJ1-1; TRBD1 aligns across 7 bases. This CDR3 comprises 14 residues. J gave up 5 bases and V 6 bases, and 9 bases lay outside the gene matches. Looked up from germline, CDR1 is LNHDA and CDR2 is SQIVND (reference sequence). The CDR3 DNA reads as TGTGCCAGTAGGGGCCAGGGGGTGGGGACTGAAGCTTTCTTT. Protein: CASRGQGVGTEAFF.

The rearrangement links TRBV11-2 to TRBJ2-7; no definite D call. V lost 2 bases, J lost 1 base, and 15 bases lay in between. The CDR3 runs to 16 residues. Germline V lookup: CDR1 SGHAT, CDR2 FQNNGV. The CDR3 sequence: CASSLMAALGSYEQYF. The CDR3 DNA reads TGTGCCAGCAGCTTAATGGCCGCACTGGGGTCCTACGAGCAGTACTTC.

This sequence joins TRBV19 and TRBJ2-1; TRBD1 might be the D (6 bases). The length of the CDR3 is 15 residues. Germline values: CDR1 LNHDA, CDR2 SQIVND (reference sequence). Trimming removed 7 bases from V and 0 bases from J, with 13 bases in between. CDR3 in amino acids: CASTPQGSSYNEQFF. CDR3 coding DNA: TGTGCCAGTACCCCCCAGGGGAGCTCCTACAATGAGCAGTTCTTC.

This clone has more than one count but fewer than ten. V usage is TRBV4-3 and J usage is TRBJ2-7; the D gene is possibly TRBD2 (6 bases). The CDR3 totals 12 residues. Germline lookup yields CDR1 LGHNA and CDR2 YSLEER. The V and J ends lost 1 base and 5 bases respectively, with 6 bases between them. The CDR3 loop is CASSQAGDEQYF. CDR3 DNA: TGCGCCAGCAGCCAAGCGGGGGACGAGCAGTACTTC.

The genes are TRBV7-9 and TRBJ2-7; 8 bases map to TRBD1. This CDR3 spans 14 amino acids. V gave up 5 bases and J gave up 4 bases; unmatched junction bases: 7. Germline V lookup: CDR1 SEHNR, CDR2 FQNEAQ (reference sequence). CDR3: CASSVDRGGYEQYF. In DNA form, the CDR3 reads TGTGCCAGCAGCGTTGACAGGGGTGGATACGAGCAGTACTTC.

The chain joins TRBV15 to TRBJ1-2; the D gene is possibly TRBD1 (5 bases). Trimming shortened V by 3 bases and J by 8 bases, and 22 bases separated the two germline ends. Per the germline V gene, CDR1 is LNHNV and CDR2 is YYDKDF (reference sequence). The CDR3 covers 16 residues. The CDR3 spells CATSRRPRVGRWGYTF. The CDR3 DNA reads TGTGCCACCAGCAGGCGGCCCAGGGTTGGCCGCTGGGGCTACACCTTC.

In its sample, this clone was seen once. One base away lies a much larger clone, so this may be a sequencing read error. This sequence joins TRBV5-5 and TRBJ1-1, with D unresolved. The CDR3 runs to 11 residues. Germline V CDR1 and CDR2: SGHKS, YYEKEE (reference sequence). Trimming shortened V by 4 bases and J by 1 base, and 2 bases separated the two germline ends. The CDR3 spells CASSQNTEAFF. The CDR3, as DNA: TGTGCCAGCAGCCAGAACACTGAAGCTTTCTTT.

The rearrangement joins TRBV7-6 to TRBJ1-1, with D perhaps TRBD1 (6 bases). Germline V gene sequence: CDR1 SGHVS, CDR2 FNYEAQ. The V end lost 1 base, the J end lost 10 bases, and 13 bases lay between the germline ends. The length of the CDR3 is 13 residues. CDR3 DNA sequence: TGTGCCAGCAGCTTAGAGGGGGGATTTGGAGCTTTCTTT. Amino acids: CASSLEGGFGAFF.

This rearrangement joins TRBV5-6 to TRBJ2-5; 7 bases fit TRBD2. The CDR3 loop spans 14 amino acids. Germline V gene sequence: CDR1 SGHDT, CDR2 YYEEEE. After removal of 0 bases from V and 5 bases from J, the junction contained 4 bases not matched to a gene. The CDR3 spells CASSLAGGGETQYF. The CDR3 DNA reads TGTGCCAGCAGCTTGGCTGGGGGAGGGGAGACCCAGTACTTC.